This TCR beta chain was found in a study of CD8+CD57+ T cells in acquired aplastic anemia. Genomic DNA constituted the template upon which TCR beta VDJ and CDR3 profiling was performed. From the reads, TCRdb called clonotypes with MiXCR, one entry per CDR3 protein. Of approximately 99,000 distinct CDR3 sequences in the sample, less than 65% were seen once. Trimming at V came to 6 bases and at J to 8 bases, leaving 2 bases not matched to a gene. CDR1 is ENHRY and CDR2 is SYGVKD in the germline V gene. The CDR3 sequence is 13 residues long. This chain connects TRBV10-3 to TRBJ1-6, with 9 bases identical to TRBD1. The sequenced material came from sorted CD4+, CD8+, or CD8+CD57+ T cells (not recorded which) from PBMCs. The TCR originated in a human donor in good health, serving as a control. The CDR3 DNA follows: TGTGCCATCAGGGACAGGGGCTATTCACCCCTCCACTTT. Its translation: CAIRDRGYSPLHF.